Listed below are T cell receptor beta chains from one sample, sequenced in a study of cytotoxic CD8 clonotypes in ibrutinib-treated CLL. Assay used: immunoSEQ multiplex PCR; TCRdb lists only in-frame clones, some missing. The sample yields 150,000 or so clones, approximately 80% seen once. The input for sequencing was PBMCs, taken after 36 months of ibrutinib treatment. The source of these receptors is a human donor with chronic lymphocytic leukemia. The CDR3 runs from the conserved cysteine through the conserved F or W. D genes are given only for firm matches. The size field is filled for only some rows; it gives once, few, many or a size class.

>once|NA|TRBV11-2|TRBJ1-6
TGTGCCAGCAGATCAAGGGGGGACGGAAGCTCCTATAATTCACCCCTCCACTTT
CASRSRGDGSSYNSPLHF
>few|NA|TRBV20-1|TRBJ1-2
TGCAGTGCTAGTTTCTCTGGCTACACCTTC
CSASFSGYTF
>NA|TRBD2|TRBV6-5|TRBJ2-1
TGTGCCAGCATCGAAACTAGCGGGGTTTACAATGAGCAGTTCTTC
CASIETSGVYNEQFF
>NA|NA|TRBV11-2|TRBJ2-7
TGTGCCAGCAGCTTAGCGGGGACGACGAACTACGAGCAGTACTTC
CASSLAGTTNYEQYF
>NA|NA|TRBV6-5|TRBJ1-4
TGTGCCAGCAGACCCGGACCGAATAATGAAAAACTGTTTTTT
CASRPGPNNEKLFF
>NA|NA|TRBV5-4|TRBJ2-7
TGTGCCAGCAGCCCAAATCTAGCTTACGAGCAGTACTTC
CASSPNLAYEQYF
>NA|TRBD2|TRBV10-1|TRBJ2-1
TGCGCCAGCAGTGACCTAACCTGGACTAGCGACAATGAGCAGTTCTTC
CASSDLTWTSDNEQFF
>NA|NA|TRBV6-1|TRBJ1-4
TGTGCCAGCCAATTCTCCCTCGGTCCTAATGAAAAACTGTTTTTT
CASQFSLGPNEKLFF
>NA|NA|TRBV6-1|TRBJ1-5
TGTGCCAGCACCCTCCACGGGAGACAGCCCCAGCATTTT
CASTLHGRQPQHF
>NA|NA|TRBV27|TRBJ1-1
TGTGCCAGCAGTTTGGGCAGATCCTTCGAAGCTTTCTTT
CASSLGRSFEAFF
>NA|TRBD1|TRBV18|TRBJ2-7
TGTGCCAGCTCACCTACAGGGGGCTCCTACGAGCAGTACTTC
CASSPTGGSYEQYF
>NA|NA|TRBV15|TRBJ2-3
TGTGCCACCAGCAGACCTAGACACTCCGATACGCAGTATTTT
CATSRPRHSDTQYF
>few|NA|TRBV10-1|TRBJ1-5
TGCGCCAGCAGTGAAACAGACCAGCCCCAGCATTTT
CASSETDQPQHF
>once|NA|TRBV28|TRBJ1-2
TGTGCCAGCCGGAGTGGACAGAACTATGGCTACACCTTC
CASRSGQNYGYTF
>NA|TRBD1|TRBV19|TRBJ2-7
TGTGCCAGTAGTATAACTGGACAGGGGTACGAGCAGTACTTC
CASSITGQGYEQYF
>NA|NA|TRBV1|TRBJ1-5
TGCACCAGCAGCCAAGGTCCGGTAGCGGGGATTAGGAAGCCCCAGCATTTT
CTSSQGPVAGIRKPQHF
>NA|NA|TRBV28|TRBJ2-2
TGTGCCAGCAGTCTCCAAATTTACAGAGACGCGAACACCGGGGAGCTGTTTTTT
CASSLQIYRDANTGELFF
>NA|NA|TRBV4-1|TRBJ1-1
TGCGCCAGCAGCCAAGATAGGGCGTCCCTGAACACTGAAGCTTTCTTT
CASSQDRASLNTEAFF
>NA|NA|TRBV5-1|TRBJ2-3
TGCGCCAGCAGCTTGGAAGGCACGAATACGCAGTATTTT
CASSLEGTNTQYF
>NA|TRBD1|TRBV29-1|TRBJ1-1
TGCAGCGAACCCTGGACAGGGCCGAACACTGAAGCTTTCTTT
CSEPWTGPNTEAFF
>NA|NA|TRBV5-1|TRBJ1-1
TGCGCCAGCAGCGATTTAATGAACACTGAAGCTTTCTTT
CASSDLMNTEAFF
>once|NA|TRBV6-5|TRBJ2-5
TGTGCCAGCAGTTACAGGGGAGAGACCCAGTACTTC
CASSYRGETQYF
>NA|TRBD1|TRBV6-1|TRBJ2-1
TGTGCCAGCAGCACTCACAGGGGGTATGAGCAGTTCTTC
CASSTHRGYEQFF
>once|NA|TRBV18|TRBJ2-3
TGTGCCAGCTCACCTTCGGACAGCGTCACAGATACGCAGTATTTT
CASSPSDSVTDTQYF
>NA|NA|TRBV29-1|TRBJ2-1
TGCAGCACCCGGGACCTACGAAATGAGCAGTTCTTC
CSTRDLRNEQFF
>NA|NA|TRBV5-4|TRBJ2-6
TGTGCCAGCAGCTTGGTTCGGCAACAGGGATCTGGGGCCAACGTCCTGACTTTC
CASSLVRQQGSGANVLTF
>NA|NA|TRBV2|TRBJ2-7
TGTGCCACTCGGGTCGGCGAGCAGTACTTC
CATRVGEQYF